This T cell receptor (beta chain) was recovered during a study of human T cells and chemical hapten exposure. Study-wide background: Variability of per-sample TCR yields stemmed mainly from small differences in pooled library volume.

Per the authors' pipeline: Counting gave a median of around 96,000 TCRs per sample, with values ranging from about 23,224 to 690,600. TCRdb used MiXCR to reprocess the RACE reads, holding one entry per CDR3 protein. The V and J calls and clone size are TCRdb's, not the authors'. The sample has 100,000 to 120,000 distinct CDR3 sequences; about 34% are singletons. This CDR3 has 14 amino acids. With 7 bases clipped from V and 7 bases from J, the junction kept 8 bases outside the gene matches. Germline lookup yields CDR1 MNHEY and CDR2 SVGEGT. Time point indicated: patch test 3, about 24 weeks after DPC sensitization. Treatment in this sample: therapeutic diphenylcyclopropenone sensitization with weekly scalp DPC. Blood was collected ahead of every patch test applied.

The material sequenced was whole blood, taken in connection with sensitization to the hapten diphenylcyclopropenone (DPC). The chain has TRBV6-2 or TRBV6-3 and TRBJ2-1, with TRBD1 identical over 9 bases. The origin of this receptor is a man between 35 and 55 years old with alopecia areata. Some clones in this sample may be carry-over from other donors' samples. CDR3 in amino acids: CASTPGQGLNEQFF. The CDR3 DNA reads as TGTGCCAGCACTCCGGGACAGGGTTTGAATGAGCAGTTCTTC.